The 8 T cell receptor beta chains below come from one sample, sequenced in a study of blood T cell repertoires in COVID-19. Clones were read by immunoSEQ multiplex PCR, and TCRdb kept only the in-frame ones, dropping some. The sample has about 200,000 clones; roughly 82% are singletons. Source material: PBMCs or T cells enriched from blood (not recorded which). These receptors originate from a middle-aged man with acute COVID-19.

A few counts support this clone. The chain combines TRBV9 with TRBJ1-1; TRBD1 matches 8 bases. The CDR3 has 16 residues. Germline CDR1 SGDLS, CDR2 YYNGEE. With 2 bases clipped from V and 4 bases from J, the junction kept 10 bases outside the gene matches. The CDR3 DNA sequence: TGTGCCAGCAGCGTTCTGCCAGGGGGCGAGGGCACTGAAGCTTTCTTT. Translation: CASSVLPGGEGTEAFF.

This clone was counted once. This sequence joins TRBV2 and TRBJ2-7, with D possibly matching TRBD1 (5 bases). Germline V gene lookup returns CDR1 SNHLY and CDR2 FYNNEI. V lost 5 bases to trimming and J lost 2 bases, with 10 bases between them. The CDR3 spans 13 residues. The CDR3 sequence: CASSWTPTYEQYF. The DNA of the CDR3 is TGTGCCAGCAGTTGGACACCAACCTACGAGCAGTACTTC.

This rearrangement joins TRBV5-4 to TRBJ1-5; D not certain. From germline, CDR1 is SGHNT and CDR2 YYREEE (reference sequence). Trimming pared 2 bases from V and 2 bases from J, leaving 11 bases between. The CDR3 consists of 15 residues. CDR3 nucleotides: TGTGCCAGCAGCTTCGACCCGGGTGGCAATCAGCCCCAGCATTTT. The encoded protein is CASSFDPGGNQPQHF.

The V and J genes are TRBV4-3 and TRBJ2-7; TRBD2 matches 9 bases. The V gene's germline CDR1 is LGHNA and CDR2 YSLEER. CDR3 length: 17 amino acids. Trimming cost V 1 base and J 0 bases; bases outside gene matches: 7. The CDR3 is CASSQGVLAGNSYEQYF. The CDR3 DNA reads as TGCGCCAGCAGCCAAGGGGTCCTAGCGGGAAACTCCTACGAGCAGTACTTC.

V is TRBV28 and J is TRBJ2-3; 7 bases are a match to TRBD2. CDR3 length: 14 residues. Looked up from germline, CDR1 is MDHEN and CDR2 is SYDVKM. With 5 bases clipped from V and 0 bases from J, the junction kept 2 bases outside the gene matches. CDR3 sequence reads: CASSPAGSTDTQYF. The CDR3 nucleotides are TGTGCCAGCAGTCCAGCGGGAAGCACAGATACGCAGTATTTT.

The rearrangement links TRBV6-5 to TRBJ1-1, with D unclear. Per the germline V gene, CDR1 is MNHEY and CDR2 is SVGAGI. Trimming cost V 6 bases and J 2 bases, with 16 bases left between them. The CDR3 extends over 15 amino acids. CDR3: CASSEMVRANTEAFF. CDR3 DNA sequence: TGTGCCAGCAGCGAGATGGTGAGGGCCAACACTGAAGCTTTCTTT.

The rearrangement links TRBV5-1 to TRBJ2-2, with D perhaps matching TRBD2 (6 bases). Looked up from germline, CDR1 is SGHRS and CDR2 is YFSETQ. V dropped 2 bases and J dropped 0 bases, with 14 bases sitting between them. The CDR3 totals 17 residues. In DNA form, the CDR3 reads TGCGCCAGCAGCTTAGGGACTCGGGGGTCGAACACCGGGGAGCTGTTTTTT. It translates to CASSLGTRGSNTGELFF.

The chain joins TRBV7-8 to TRBJ1-5; D might be TRBD1 (5 bases). The V and J ends lost 5 bases and 13 bases respectively, with 30 bases between them. This CDR3 has 17 residues. CDR1 SGHVS and CDR2 FQNEAQ come from the germline V gene. The CDR3 loop is CASSPIRWGARSPGQHF. DNA for the CDR3: TGTGCCAGCAGCCCCATCCGGTGGGGCGCCCGGAGCCCAGGGCAGCATTTT.